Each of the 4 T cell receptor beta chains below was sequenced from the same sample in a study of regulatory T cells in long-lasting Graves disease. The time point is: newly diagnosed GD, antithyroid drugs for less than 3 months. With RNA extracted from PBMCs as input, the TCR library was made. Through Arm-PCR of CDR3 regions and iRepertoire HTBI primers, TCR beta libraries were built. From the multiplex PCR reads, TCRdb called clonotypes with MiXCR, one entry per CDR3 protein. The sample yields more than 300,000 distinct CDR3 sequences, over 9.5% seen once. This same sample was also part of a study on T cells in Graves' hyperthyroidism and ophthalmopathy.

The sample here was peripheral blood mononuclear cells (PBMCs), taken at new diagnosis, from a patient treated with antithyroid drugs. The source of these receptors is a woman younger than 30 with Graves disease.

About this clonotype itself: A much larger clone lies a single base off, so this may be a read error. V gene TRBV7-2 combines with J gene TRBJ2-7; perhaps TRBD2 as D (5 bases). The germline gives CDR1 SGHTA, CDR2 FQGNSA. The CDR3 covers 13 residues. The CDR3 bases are TGTGCCAGCAGCTCATCTCGGATAGCGCCGTGGTGCTTC. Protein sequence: CASSSSRIAPWCF.

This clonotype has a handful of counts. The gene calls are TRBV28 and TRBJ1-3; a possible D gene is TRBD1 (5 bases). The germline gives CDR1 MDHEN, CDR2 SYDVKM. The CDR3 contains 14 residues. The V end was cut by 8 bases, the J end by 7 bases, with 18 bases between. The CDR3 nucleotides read TGTGCCAGCGAGCCTGGGGCATCCCCGAACACCATATATTTT. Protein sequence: CASEPGASPNTIYF.

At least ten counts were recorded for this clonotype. DNA of the CDR3: TGTGCCACCGGACTGCGGCGCGCCAACCATATGAACACTGAAGCTTTCTTT. The encoded protein is CATGLRRANHMNTEAFF. V is TRBV24-1 and J is TRBJ1-1; unclear D gene. V was shortened by 9 bases and J by 0 bases, with 22 bases between the two germline ends. Germline lookup yields CDR1 KGHDR and CDR2 SFDVKD. The CDR3 is 17 residues long.

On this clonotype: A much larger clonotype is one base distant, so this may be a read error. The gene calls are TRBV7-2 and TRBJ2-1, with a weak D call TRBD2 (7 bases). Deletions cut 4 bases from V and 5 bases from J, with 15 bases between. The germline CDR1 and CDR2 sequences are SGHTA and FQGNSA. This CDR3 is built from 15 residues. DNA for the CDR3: TGTGCCAGCAGCTATAACAGGGACTATGACAATGAGCAGTTCTTC. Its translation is CASSYNRDYDNEQFF. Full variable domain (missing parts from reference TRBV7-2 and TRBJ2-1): GAGVSQSPSNKVTEKGKDVELRCDPISGHTALYWYRQSLGQGLEFLIYFQGNSAPDKSGLPSDRFSAERTGGSVSTLTIQRTQQEDSAVYLCASSYNRDYDNEQFFGPGTRLTVL.